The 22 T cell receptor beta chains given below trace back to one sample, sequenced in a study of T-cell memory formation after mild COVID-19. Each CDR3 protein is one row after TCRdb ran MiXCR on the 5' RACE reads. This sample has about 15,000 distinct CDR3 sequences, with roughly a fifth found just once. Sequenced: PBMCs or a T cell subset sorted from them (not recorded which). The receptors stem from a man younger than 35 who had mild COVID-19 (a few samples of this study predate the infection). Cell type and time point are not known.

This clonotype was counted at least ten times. CDR3 sequence (DNA): TGTGCCAGCAGCTTAGTCTCACAGGGCGCAACTAATGAAAAACTGTTTTTT. Its translation: CASSLVSQGATNEKLFF. The chain uses TRBV7-8 and TRBJ1-4; D is possibly TRBD1 (6 bases). In germline, CDR1 is SGHVS, CDR2 FQNEAQ. This CDR3 contains 17 residues. V was shortened by 1 base and J by 0 bases, with 12 bases between the two germline ends.

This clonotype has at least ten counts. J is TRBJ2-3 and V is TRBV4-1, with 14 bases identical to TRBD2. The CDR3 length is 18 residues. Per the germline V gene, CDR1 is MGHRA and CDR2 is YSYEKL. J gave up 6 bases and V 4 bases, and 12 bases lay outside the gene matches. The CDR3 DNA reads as TGCGCCAGCAGCCCCATCATGGGACTAGCGGGGGACCGGGATACGCAGTATTTT. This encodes CASSPIMGLAGDRDTQYF.

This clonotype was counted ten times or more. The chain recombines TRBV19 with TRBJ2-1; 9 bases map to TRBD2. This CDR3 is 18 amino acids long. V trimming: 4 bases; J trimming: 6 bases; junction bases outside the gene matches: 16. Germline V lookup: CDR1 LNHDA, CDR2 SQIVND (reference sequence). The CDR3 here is CASSNRLAGWLTLNEQFF. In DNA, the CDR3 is TGTGCCAGTAGTAATCGGCTAGCGGGGTGGCTTACCCTCAATGAGCAGTTCTTC. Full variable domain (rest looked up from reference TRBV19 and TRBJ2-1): DGGITQSPKYLFRKEGQNVTLSCEQNLNHDAMYWYRQDPGQGLRLIYYSQIVNDFQKGDIAEGYSVSREKKESFPLTVTSAQKNPTAFYLCASSNRLAGWLTLNEQFFGPGTRLTVL.

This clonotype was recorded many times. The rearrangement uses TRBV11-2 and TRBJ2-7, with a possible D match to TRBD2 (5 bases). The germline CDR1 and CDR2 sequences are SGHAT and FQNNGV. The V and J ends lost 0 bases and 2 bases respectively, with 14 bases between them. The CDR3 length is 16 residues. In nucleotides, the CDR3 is TGTGCCAGCAGCTTAGAAGGTCCGGGGAGAGCCTACGAGCAGTACTTC. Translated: CASSLEGPGRAYEQYF.

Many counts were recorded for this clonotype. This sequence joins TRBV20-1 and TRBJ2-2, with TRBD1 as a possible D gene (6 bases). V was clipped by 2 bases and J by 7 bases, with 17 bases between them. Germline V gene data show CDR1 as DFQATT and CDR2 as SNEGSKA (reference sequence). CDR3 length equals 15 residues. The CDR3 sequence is CSARRTVAANGELFF. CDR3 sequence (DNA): TGCAGTGCTAGAAGGACAGTGGCCGCGAACGGGGAGCTGTTTTTT.

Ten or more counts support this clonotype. CDR3 bases: TGCGCCATCGATATTAGCGGGCGGGACACCGGGGAGCTGTTTTTT. Its translation is CAIDISGRDTGELFF. This rearrangement joins TRBV10-2 to TRBJ2-2; 7 bases line up with TRBD2. CDR1 and CDR2 from the germline V gene are WSHSY and SAAADI. Unmatched junction bases numbered 11, after V lost 10 bases and J lost 3 bases. The CDR3 has 15 residues.

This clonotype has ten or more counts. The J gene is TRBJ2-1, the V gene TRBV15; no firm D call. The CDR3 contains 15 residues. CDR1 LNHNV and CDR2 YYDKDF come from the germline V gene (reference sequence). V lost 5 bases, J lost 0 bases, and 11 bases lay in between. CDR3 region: CATSSGFRSYNEQFF. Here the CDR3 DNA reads TGTGCCACCAGCTCGGGTTTTCGCTCCTACAATGAGCAGTTCTTC. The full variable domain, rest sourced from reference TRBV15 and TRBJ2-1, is DAMVIQNPRYQVTQFGKPVTLSCSQTLNHNVMYWYQQKSSQAPKLLFHYYDKDFNNEADTPDNFQSRRPNTSFCFLDIRSPGLGDTAMYLCATSSGFRSYNEQFFGPGTRLTVL.

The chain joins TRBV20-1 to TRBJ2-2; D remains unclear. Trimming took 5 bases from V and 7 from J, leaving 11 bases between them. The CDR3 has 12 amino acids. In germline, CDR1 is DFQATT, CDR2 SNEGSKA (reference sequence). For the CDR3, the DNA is TGCAGTGCTCCTACTTGGGGCGGGGAGCTGTTTTTT. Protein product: CSAPTWGGELFF.

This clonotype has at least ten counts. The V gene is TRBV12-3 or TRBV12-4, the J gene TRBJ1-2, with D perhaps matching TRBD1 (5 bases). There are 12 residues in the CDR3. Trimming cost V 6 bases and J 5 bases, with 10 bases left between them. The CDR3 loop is CASSLDRYGYTF. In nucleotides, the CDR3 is TGTGCCAGCAGCCTCGACAGATATGGCTACACCTTC.

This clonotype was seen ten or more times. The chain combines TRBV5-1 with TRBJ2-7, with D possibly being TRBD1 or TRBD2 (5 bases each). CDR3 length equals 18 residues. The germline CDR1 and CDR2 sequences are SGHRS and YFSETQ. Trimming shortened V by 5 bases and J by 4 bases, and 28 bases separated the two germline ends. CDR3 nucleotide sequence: TGCGCCAGCAGGTGGGACGGATGTTCTCTATCTTGGAGTTACGAGCAGTACGTC. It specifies CASRWDGCSLSWSYEQYV.

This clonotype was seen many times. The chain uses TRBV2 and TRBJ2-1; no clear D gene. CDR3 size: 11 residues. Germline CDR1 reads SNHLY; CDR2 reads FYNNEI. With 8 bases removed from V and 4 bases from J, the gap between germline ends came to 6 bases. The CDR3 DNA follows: TGTGCCAGCCGCGATTACAATGAGCAGTTCTTC. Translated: CASRDYNEQFF.

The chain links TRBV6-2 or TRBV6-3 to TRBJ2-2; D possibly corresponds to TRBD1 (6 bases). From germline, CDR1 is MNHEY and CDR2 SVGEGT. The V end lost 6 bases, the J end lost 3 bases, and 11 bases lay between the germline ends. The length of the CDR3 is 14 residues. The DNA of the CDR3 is TGTGCCAGCAGGGCCGAGGGGGACACCGGGGAGCTGTTTTTT. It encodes CASRAEGDTGELFF.

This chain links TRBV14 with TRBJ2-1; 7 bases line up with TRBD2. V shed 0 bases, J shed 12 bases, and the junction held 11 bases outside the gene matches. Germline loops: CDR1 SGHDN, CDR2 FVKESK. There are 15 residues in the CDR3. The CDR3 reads CASSQDRLAPLGQFF. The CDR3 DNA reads TGTGCCAGCAGCCAAGACAGACTAGCTCCTTTAGGGCAGTTCTTC.

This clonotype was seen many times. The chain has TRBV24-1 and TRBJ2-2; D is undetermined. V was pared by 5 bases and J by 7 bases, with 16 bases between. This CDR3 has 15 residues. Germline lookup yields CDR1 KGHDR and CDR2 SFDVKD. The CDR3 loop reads CATSAAYWASGELFF. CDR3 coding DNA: TGTGCCACCAGTGCCGCGTATTGGGCGAGCGGGGAGCTGTTTTTT.

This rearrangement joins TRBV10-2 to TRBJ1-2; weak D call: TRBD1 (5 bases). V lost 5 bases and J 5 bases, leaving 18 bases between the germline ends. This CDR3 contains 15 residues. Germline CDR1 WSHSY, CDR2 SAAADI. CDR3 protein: CASSTKMTAQYGYTF. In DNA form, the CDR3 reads TGCGCCAGCAGTACCAAAATGACAGCCCAGTATGGCTACACCTTC.

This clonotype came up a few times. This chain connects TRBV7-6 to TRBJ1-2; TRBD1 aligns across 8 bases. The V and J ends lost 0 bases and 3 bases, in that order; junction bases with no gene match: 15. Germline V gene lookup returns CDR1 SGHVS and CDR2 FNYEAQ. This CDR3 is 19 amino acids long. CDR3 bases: TGTGCCAGCAGCTTAGCGCCTCTGGGACAGGAGAGCGGTCACTATGGCTACACCTTC. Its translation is CASSLAPLGQESGHYGYTF.

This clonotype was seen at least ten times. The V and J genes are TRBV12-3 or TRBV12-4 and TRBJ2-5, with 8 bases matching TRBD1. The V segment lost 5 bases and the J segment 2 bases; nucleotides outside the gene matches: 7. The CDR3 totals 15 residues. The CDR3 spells CASSEDRGGQETQYF. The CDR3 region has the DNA TGTGCCAGCAGTGAAGACAGGGGTGGACAAGAGACCCAGTACTTC.

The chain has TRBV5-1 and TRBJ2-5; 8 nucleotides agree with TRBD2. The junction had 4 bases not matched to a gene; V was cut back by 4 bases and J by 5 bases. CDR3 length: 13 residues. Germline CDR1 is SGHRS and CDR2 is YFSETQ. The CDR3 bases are TGCGCCAGCAGCCCGGGACTAGGGGAGACCCAGTACTTC. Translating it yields CASSPGLGETQYF.

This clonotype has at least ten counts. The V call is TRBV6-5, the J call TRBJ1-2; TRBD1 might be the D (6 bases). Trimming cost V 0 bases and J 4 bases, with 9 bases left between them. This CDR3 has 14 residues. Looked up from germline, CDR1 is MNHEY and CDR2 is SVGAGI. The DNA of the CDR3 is TGTGCCAGCAGTTACTCTGGGGGCGTCTATGGCTACACCTTC. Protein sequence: CASSYSGGVYGYTF.

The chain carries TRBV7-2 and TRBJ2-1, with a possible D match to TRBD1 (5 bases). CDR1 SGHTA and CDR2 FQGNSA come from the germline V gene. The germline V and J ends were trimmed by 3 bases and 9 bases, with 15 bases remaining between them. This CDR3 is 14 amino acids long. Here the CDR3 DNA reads TGTGCCAGCAGCTTGGAGTCGTGGGGCGGTGAGCAGTTCTTC. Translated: CASSLESWGGEQFF.

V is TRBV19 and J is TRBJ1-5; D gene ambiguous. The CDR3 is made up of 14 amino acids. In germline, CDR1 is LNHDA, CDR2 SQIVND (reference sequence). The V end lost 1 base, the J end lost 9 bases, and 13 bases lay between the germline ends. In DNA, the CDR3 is TGTGCCAGTAGTATAGGGACCGGTCTTGGGCCCCAGCATTTT. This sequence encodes CASSIGTGLGPQHF.

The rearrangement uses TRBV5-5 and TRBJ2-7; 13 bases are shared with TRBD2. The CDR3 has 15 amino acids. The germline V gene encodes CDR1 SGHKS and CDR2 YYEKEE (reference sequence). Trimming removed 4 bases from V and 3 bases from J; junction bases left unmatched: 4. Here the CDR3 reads CASSLGLAGIYEQYF. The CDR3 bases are TGTGCCAGCAGCCTGGGACTAGCGGGAATCTACGAGCAGTACTTC.